This entry lists 3 T cell receptor beta chains sequenced from one sample in a study of shared T cell receptors in the human thymus. Measured with immunoSEQ multiplex PCR; TCRdb has only the in-frame clones, and not every one. The sample contains 600,000 to 900,000 clones, roughly 85% of which appear only once. The sample was also reused in another study, on human thymus T cells.

The sequenced sample consisted of thymocytes. The receptors originated from a girl under two years old with a congenital heart defect.

The rearrangement uses TRBV4-3 and TRBJ2-1, with 11 positions matching TRBD2. Germline loops: CDR1 LGHNA, CDR2 YSLEER. The CDR3 is 17 residues long. The J segment lost 4 bases and the V segment lost 1 base, leaving 6 bases of the junction unmatched. CDR3 protein: CASSQARSGGAYNEQFF. The CDR3 nucleotides are TGCGCCAGCAGCCAAGCCCGTAGCGGGGGGGCTTACAATGAGCAGTTCTTC.

The genes are TRBV19 and TRBJ2-1; the match to TRBD2 covers 11 bases. Germline V CDR1 and CDR2: LNHDA, SQIVND (reference sequence). V lost 6 bases to trimming and J lost 3 bases; unmatched junction nucleotides: 4. The CDR3 extends over 15 amino acids. CDR3 nucleotide sequence: TGTGCCAGTAGGGGGGGACTAGCGGACTACAATGAGCAGTTCTTC. This encodes CASRGGLADYNEQFF.

This clone was seen a single time. CDR3 in DNA: TGTGCCAGAAGCTTGGAACAGGGGGACACTGAAGCTTTCTTT. Its translation is CARSLEQGDTEAFF. The chain is built from TRBV5-3 and TRBJ1-1; TRBD1 matches 8 bases. TRBV5-3 has ORF status, its function being uncertain. The CDR3 is 14 amino acids. V was clipped by 0 bases and J by 3 bases; unmatched bases: 1.